This is a list of T cell receptor beta chains from one sample in a study of T cell responses to AZD1222 COVID-19 vaccine. The repertoire was sequenced with immunoSEQ multiplex PCR; TCRdb's copy has only in-frame clones and lacks some. This sample has approximately 90,000 clones, with around nine tenths found just once. This material consisted of peripheral blood, taken on day 0 of AZD1222 vaccination. Every receptor here comes from an adult in good health. Each CDR3 is given with its conserved first and last residue. The D gene is left open where the match is weak. Not every row has a clone size; where given, it reads once, few, many or a size class.

size,D,J,length,V,CDR3,DNA
NA,NA,TRBJ1-6,13,TRBV29-1,CSVGEGRDSPLHF,TGCAGCGTTGGGGAGGGGAGGGATTCACCCCTCCACTTT
NA,TRBD2,TRBJ2-2,19,TRBV27,CASSSLVPSRGGNTGELFF,TGTGCCAGCAGTTCTCTTGTCCCGTCGCGGGGGGGTAACACCGGGGAGCTGTTTTTT
NA,NA,TRBJ1-2,13,TRBV7-9,CASSFGSIYGYTF,TGTGCCAGCAGCTTCGGGTCGATCTATGGCTACACCTTC
NA,NA,TRBJ1-2,13,TRBV6-9,CASSVPPSGGYTF,TGTGCCAGCAGTGTACCCCCGTCCGGCGGCTACACCTTC
NA,TRBD1,TRBJ1-1,15,TRBV4-1,CASSNRQGRNTEAFF,TGCGCCAGCAGCAACCGACAGGGTCGAAACACTGAAGCTTTCTTT
NA,TRBD1,TRBJ2-2,15,TRBV5-1,CASSLNRGLVGELFF,TGCGCCAGCAGTCTTAACAGGGGGCTGGTCGGGGAGCTGTTTTTT
NA,TRBD1,TRBJ2-5,15,TRBV11-2,CASSFGQGDQETQYF,TGTGCCAGCAGCTTCGGACAGGGGGACCAAGAGACCCAGTACTTC
once,TRBD2,TRBJ2-5,13,TRBV7-3,CASGLAGSETQYF,TGTGCCAGCGGACTAGCGGGGTCGGAGACCCAGTACTTC
NA,NA,TRBJ2-1,16,TRBV4-2,CASSPLTEGAYNEQFF,TGTGCCAGCAGCCCTCTTACGGAGGGGGCTTACAATGAGCAGTTCTTC
NA,NA,TRBJ2-5,14,TRBV19,CASSSGRAEETQYF,TGTGCCAGTAGTAGTGGGCGAGCGGAAGAGACCCAGTACTTC
NA,NA,TRBJ2-1,13,TRBV18,CASSLAFYNEQFF,TGTGCCAGCTCACTCGCCTTTTACAATGAGCAGTTCTTC
NA,NA,TRBJ2-7,13,TRBV5-1,CASSLAQHSEQYF,TGCGCCAGCAGCTTGGCCCAACACAGCGAGCAGTACTTC
NA,NA,TRBJ2-7,13,TRBV21-1,CASSTGTGYEQYF,TGTGCCAGCAGCACCGGGACAGGGTACGAGCAGTACTTC
NA,NA,TRBJ2-3,15,TRBV20-1,CSASGIGMRTDTQYF,TGCAGTGCTAGTGGGATAGGGATGCGCACAGATACGCAGTATTTT
NA,NA,TRBJ2-1,12,TRBV29-1,CSVDDRYNEQFF,TGCAGCGTTGATGACAGATACAATGAGCAGTTCTTC
NA,NA,TRBJ1-1,13,TRBV11-2,CASSLEANTEAFF,TGTGCCAGCAGCTTAGAGGCGAACACTGAAGCTTTCTTT
NA,NA,TRBJ1-2,15,TRBV2,CASSGGWGHNYGYTF,TGTGCCAGCAGTGGCGGGTGGGGACACAACTATGGCTACACCTTC
NA,NA,TRBJ2-3,10,TRBV2,CARRTHTQYF,TGTGCCCGAAGAACGCATACGCAGTATTTT
once,NA,TRBJ1-6,18,TRBV3-1/TRBV3-2,CASSQEGLSSGTNSPLHF,TGTGCCAGCAGCCAAGAAGGTTTGTCAAGCGGGACCAATTCACCCCTCCACTTT
NA,TRBD2,TRBJ2-7,16,TRBV5-1,CASSMGLAGDSYEQYF,TGCGCCAGCAGCATGGGACTAGCGGGGGACTCCTACGAGCAGTACTTC
NA,NA,TRBJ1-1,14,TRBV4-1,CASSQLSGDTEAFF,TGCGCCAGCAGCCAACTTTCAGGGGACACTGAAGCTTTCTTT
NA,NA,TRBJ1-4,16,TRBV6-5,CASSYSRVGENEKLFF,TGTGCCAGCAGTTACTCGAGGGTAGGGGAGAATGAAAAACTGTTTTTT
NA,TRBD1,TRBJ1-1,16,TRBV5-1,CASSSSGTGGYTEAFF,TGCGCCAGCAGCTCCTCCGGGACAGGGGGTTACACTGAAGCTTTCTTT
NA,NA,TRBJ1-5,13,TRBV2,CASTQGTGQPQHF,TGTGCCAGCACCCAGGGTACGGGTCAGCCCCAGCATTTT
NA,TRBD2,TRBJ2-3,14,TRBV6-5,CASSNPGGGALEYF,TGTGCCAGCAGCAACCCTGGCGGGGGGGCCCTCGAGTATTTT
NA,NA,TRBJ1-3,13,TRBV5-6,CASSLGAGNTIYF,TGTGCCAGCAGCTTGGGCGCGGGAAACACCATATATTTT
NA,NA,TRBJ2-3,13,TRBV12-3/TRBV12-4,CASSFRRADTQYF,TGTGCCAGCAGTTTTAGGAGAGCAGATACGCAGTATTTT
once,NA,TRBJ1-1,15,TRBV4-1,CASSQPQGANTEAFF,TGCGCCAGCAGCCAACCTCAGGGAGCAAACACTGAAGCTTTCTTT
NA,NA,TRBJ1-1,16,TRBV4-1,CASSQSGAGRDTEAFF,TGCGCCAGCAGCCAAAGTGGGGCAGGGAGGGACACTGAAGCTTTCTTT
medium-sized,TRBD1,TRBJ1-5,14,TRBV10-3,CATGTGDLNQPQHF,TGTGCCACTGGGACAGGCGACCTCAATCAGCCCCAGCATTTT
NA,NA,TRBJ1-6,13,TRBV3-1/TRBV3-2,CASSQVTFPPLHF,TGTGCCAGCAGCCAAGTAACATTCCCACCCCTCCACTTT
NA,NA,TRBJ2-3,15,TRBV6-4,CASSDSDGGPDTQYF,TGTGCCAGCAGTGACTCGGACGGGGGCCCGGATACGCAGTATTTT
NA,NA,TRBJ1-4,15,TRBV2,CASSEALGGQEKLFF,TGTGCCAGCAGTGAAGCTCTGGGGGGCCAAGAAAAACTGTTTTTT
NA,NA,TRBJ1-6,13,TRBV7-6,CASSPRSNSPLHF,TGTGCCAGCAGCCCAAGAAGTAATTCACCCCTCCACTTT
NA,NA,TRBJ2-7,13,TRBV10-2,CASRQFSSYEQYF,TGCGCCAGCCGACAGTTCAGCTCCTACGAGCAGTACTTC
NA,TRBD2,TRBJ2-3,18,TRBV5-8,CASSFGLAGPSSTDTQYF,TGTGCCAGCAGCTTCGGGCTAGCGGGTCCCTCTAGCACAGATACGCAGTATTTT
NA,NA,TRBJ1-5,16,TRBV4-3,CASSQEATDSNQPQHF,TGCGCCAGCAGCCAAGAAGCCACGGATAGCAATCAGCCCCAGCATTTT
NA,TRBD1,TRBJ2-1,12,TRBV11-3,CASGTGESEQFF,TGTGCCAGCGGGACAGGGGAGAGTGAGCAGTTCTTC
NA,NA,TRBJ2-5,15,TRBV3-1/TRBV3-2,CASSQDERQVETQYF,TGTGCCAGCAGCCAAGATGAGCGCCAGGTAGAGACCCAGTACTTC
once,TRBD1,TRBJ2-7,16,TRBV18,CASSPGGAGGPYEQYF,TGTGCCAGCTCACCAGGAGGGGCAGGGGGCCCCTACGAGCAGTACTTC
NA,TRBD2,TRBJ2-1,14,TRBV30,CAWSPGGGLNEQFF,TGTGCCTGGAGTCCGGGGGGGGGCCTGAATGAGCAGTTCTTC
NA,TRBD1,TRBJ2-3,16,TRBV6-4,CASSQTGTVTTGTQYF,TGTGCCAGCAGTCAAACAGGGACAGTAACCACCGGTACGCAGTATTTT
NA,NA,TRBJ2-3,16,TRBV9,CASSVQGGLSTDTQYF,TGTGCCAGCAGCGTCCAGGGGGGTCTTAGCACAGATACGCAGTATTTT
once,NA,TRBJ1-6,12,TRBV27,CASSFGFSPLHF,TGTGCCAGCAGTTTCGGGTTTTCACCCCTCCACTTT
few,TRBD1,TRBJ2-7,15,TRBV5-8,CASSLVDRGRAEQYF,TGTGCCAGCAGCTTGGTGGACAGGGGGCGCGCCGAGCAGTACTTC
NA,NA,TRBJ1-3,14,TRBV6-5,CASSYGITGNTIYF,TGTGCCAGCAGTTACGGGATAACTGGAAACACCATATATTTT
few,NA,TRBJ2-1,17,TRBV12-2,CASRLTAGASSYNEQFF,TGTGCAAGTCGCTTAACCGCGGGGGCCAGCTCCTACAATGAGCAGTTCTTC
NA,NA,TRBJ2-1,11,TRBV6-5,CASSYHGGQFF,TGTGCCAGCAGTTACCATGGGGGGCAGTTCTTC
once,NA,TRBJ1-5,14,TRBV28,CASSFRGEPQPQHF,TGTGCCAGCAGTTTTCGAGGGGAACCTCAGCCCCAGCATTTT
NA,NA,TRBJ2-7,15,TRBV6-6,CASKDGGLGAYEQYF,TGTGCCAGCAAAGACGGGGGTCTTGGCGCCTACGAGCAGTACTTC
NA,NA,TRBJ2-5,14,TRBV10-3,CAISAPGLQETQYF,TGTGCCATCAGTGCCCCGGGACTTCAAGAGACCCAGTACTTC
NA,NA,TRBJ2-3,14,TRBV18,CASSPTSPGDTQYF,TGTGCCAGCTCACCCACCTCTCCGGGAGATACGCAGTATTTT
NA,NA,TRBJ2-2,16,TRBV5-8,CASSPLTGFNTGELFF,TGTGCCAGCAGCCCCCTTACAGGGTTCAACACCGGGGAGCTGTTTTTT
once,NA,TRBJ1-6,20,TRBV5-4,CASSFGGARTLSSYNSPLHF,TGTGCCAGCAGCTTTGGTGGCGCGCGGACCCTTAGCTCCTATAATTCACCCCTCCACTTT
NA,NA,TRBJ2-5,14,TRBV5-1,CASSPGTAGETQYF,TGCGCCAGCAGCCCCGGGACGGCGGGGGAGACCCAGTACTTC
NA,NA,TRBJ1-2,13,TRBV5-5,CASSLNILYGYTF,TGTGCCAGCAGCTTGAACATCCTCTATGGCTACACCTTC
NA,NA,TRBJ2-7,14,TRBV15,CATSRPDGSYEQYF,TGTGCCACCAGCAGACCAGACGGCTCCTACGAGCAGTACTTC
NA,TRBD1,TRBJ1-3,16,TRBV7-2,CASSKTGDLSGNTIYF,TGTGCCAGCAGCAAAACAGGGGACCTCTCTGGAAACACCATATATTTT
NA,TRBD1,TRBJ1-2,16,TRBV5-1,CASSLALTGTNYGYTF,TGCGCCAGCAGCTTGGCCCTGACAGGGACTAACTATGGCTACACCTTC